This T cell receptor (beta chain) was recorded in a study of blood T cell repertoires in COVID-19. Study overall: The United States, Italy and Spain provided the acute and convalescent COVID-19 samples. In each case, the material was cDNA or gDNA derived from T cells, B-cell-depleted T cells, or PBMCs.

The CDR3 is 15 amino acids. Germline V lookup: CDR1 SGHNT, CDR2 YENEEA. With V trimmed by 4 bases and J by 6 bases, 7 bases remained unmatched. Original data processing: Quantification of nucleated cells was approximated via reference gene primer amplification. The table came from immunoSEQ multiplex PCR; TCRdb's copy has only in-frame clones and leaves some out. V and J calls plus clone size are reproduced from that table; the DNA served to infer D and trimming. This sample has over 130,000 clones, with around 81% found just once. This chain joins TRBV11-3 and TRBJ2-2; 8 nucleotides align to TRBD2. This TCR derives from a human donor in a cohort sampled during active COVID-19. Sequenced input: peripheral blood. The CDR3 nucleotides are TGTGCCAGCAGCTCACCCGGGACTAGTGCCGGGGAGCTGTTTTTT. Its protein is CASSSPGTSAGELFF.